Listed here are 29 T cell receptor beta chains from one sample, sequenced in a study of T cell responses to AZD1222 COVID-19 vaccine. Produced via immunoSEQ multiplex PCR; TCRdb's table is partial and in-frame only. This table holds about 270,000 clones, 90% to 95% found once. The sample here was peripheral blood, taken 28 days after the second AZD1222 dose. These receptors came from an adult who received the AZD1222 COVID-19 vaccine.

The rearrangement links TRBV5-1 to TRBJ2-2; D is uncertain. The CDR3 covers 13 residues. V was shortened by 2 bases and J by 7 bases, with 9 bases between the two germline ends. From germline, CDR1 is SGHRS and CDR2 YFSETQ. In nucleotides, the CDR3 is TGCGCCAGCAGCTTTGACATGAGCGGGGAGCTGTTTTTT. Translated: CASSFDMSGELFF.

This chain uses TRBV11-2 with TRBJ1-1, with 8 nucleotides matching TRBD1. Germline lookup yields CDR1 SGHAT and CDR2 FQNNGV. This CDR3 comprises 13 residues. The trim removed 5 bases at V and 10 bases at J, leaving 9 bases unmatched. This CDR3 is CASSIRQGPGAFF. CDR3 DNA: TGTGCCAGCAGCATAAGACAGGGGCCGGGAGCTTTCTTT.

The V call is TRBV6-5, the J call TRBJ1-2, with 9 bases identical to TRBD1. The CDR3 totals 14 residues. V was clipped by 5 bases and J by 7 bases; unmatched bases: 8. Germline-derived CDR1 and CDR2 are MNHEY and SVGAGI. In DNA, the CDR3 is TGTGCCAGCAGTAACCCCGGGACAGGGCTTGGCTACACCTTC. The encoded protein is CASSNPGTGLGYTF.

To note about this clone: Other DNA sequences in this sample translate to the same CDR3. This sequence joins TRBV9 and TRBJ2-7; D call uncertain. Looked up from germline, CDR1 is SGDLS and CDR2 is YYNGEE. Trimming stripped 1 base from V and 5 bases from J, with 10 bases between. The length of the CDR3 is 13 residues. The CDR3 nucleotides read TGTGCCAGCAGCGTATCTGGGAAAAACGAGCAGTACTTC. Translated, it gives CASSVSGKNEQYF.

The CDR3: CASSHDRGYGYTF. The CDR3 DNA sequence: TGTGCCAGCAGTCACGACAGGGGCTATGGCTACACCTTC. The chain has TRBV6-6 and TRBJ1-2; the match to TRBD1 covers 8 bases. This CDR3 contains 13 residues. V was clipped by 5 bases and J by 4 bases; unmatched bases: 3. Per the germline V gene, CDR1 is MNHNY and CDR2 is SVGAGI (reference sequence).

The gene calls are TRBV5-1 and TRBJ2-3, with D possibly matching TRBD2 (5 bases). Germline V gene data show CDR1 as SGHRS and CDR2 as YFSETQ. This CDR3 region has 15 residues. V lost 2 bases and J 1 base, leaving 11 bases between the germline ends. For the CDR3, the DNA is TGCGCCAGCAGCTTTAATCGGGGAGGCACAGATACGCAGTATTTT. It yields the protein CASSFNRGGTDTQYF.

The V and J genes are TRBV24-1 and TRBJ1-5; no clear D. V was pared by 4 bases and J by 2 bases, with 11 bases between. Germline V gene sequence: CDR1 KGHDR, CDR2 SFDVKD. The length of the CDR3 is 15 residues. CDR3 coding DNA: TGTGCCACCAGTGAGTTCGGACCCCGCAATCAGCCCCAGCATTTT. This encodes CATSEFGPRNQPQHF.

This chain joins TRBV28 and TRBJ1-2, with D perhaps matching TRBD1 (6 bases). The germline CDR1 and CDR2 sequences are MDHEN and SYDVKM. The CDR3 totals 11 residues. V was pared by 8 bases and J by 3 bases, with 7 bases between. The CDR3: CASGGYYGYTF. The CDR3 DNA sequence: TGTGCCAGCGGGGGCTACTATGGCTACACCTTC.

The V and J genes are TRBV10-3 and TRBJ1-1; D may be TRBD1 (5 bases). V lost 0 bases and J lost 5, with 10 bases in between. In germline, CDR1 is ENHRY, CDR2 SYGVKD. The CDR3 contains 14 residues. The CDR3 bases are TGTGCCATCAGTGAGTCTAGGGGAAGTACTGAAGCTTTCTTT. Its translation is CAISESRGSTEAFF.

The rearrangement uses TRBV28 and TRBJ2-3; 7 bases line up with TRBD1. This CDR3 comprises 16 residues. Germline lookup yields CDR1 MDHEN and CDR2 SYDVKM. Losses at the gene ends were 8 bases for V and 2 bases for J; bases not matched to a gene: 13. In DNA form, the CDR3 reads TGTGCCAGCGCGTATAGGAGGACAGGAGTCACAGATACGCAGTATTTT. Amino acid sequence: CASAYRRTGVTDTQYF.

The chain is built from TRBV28 and TRBJ2-7; the match to TRBD2 covers 9 bases. In germline, CDR1 is MDHEN, CDR2 SYDVKM. With V trimmed by 2 bases and J by 6 bases, 14 bases remained unmatched. The CDR3 loop spans 17 amino acids. Written as DNA, the CDR3 is TGTGCCAGCAGTTTACGGCCTAGCGGGAACCGTCTTCGCGAGCAGTACTTC. Translated: CASSLRPSGNRLREQYF.

This chain uses TRBV15 with TRBJ2-3; D possibly matches TRBD1 or TRBD2 (5 bases each). Per the germline V gene, CDR1 is LNHNV and CDR2 is YYDKDF (reference sequence). V lost 6 bases to trimming and J lost 6 bases, with 16 bases between them. The CDR3 is made up of 14 amino acids. The CDR3 reads CATRTGRFFDTQYF. The CDR3 DNA follows: TGTGCCACCAGGACGGGACGGTTCTTTGATACGCAGTATTTT.

Only one count was recorded for this clone. This rearrangement joins TRBV5-4 to TRBJ2-1; TRBD2 matches at 9 bases. Germline CDR1 SGHNT, CDR2 YYREEE (reference sequence). The CDR3 is made up of 15 amino acids. V trimming: 4 bases; J trimming: 0 bases; junction bases outside the gene matches: 2. The CDR3, as DNA: TGTGCCAGCAGCCTAGCGGGACCCTCCTACAATGAGCAGTTCTTC. Protein: CASSLAGPSYNEQFF.

The V call is TRBV4-1, the J call TRBJ2-3; D assignment may be TRBD1 or TRBD2 (5 bases each). Trimming pared 6 bases from V and 2 bases from J, leaving 15 bases between. Germline values: CDR1 MGHRA, CDR2 YSYEKL. The CDR3 totals 15 residues. The DNA of the CDR3 is TGCGCCAGCAGACCAACTGGGGGATCCACAGATACGCAGTATTTT. Encoded protein: CASRPTGGSTDTQYF.

This clone appeared many times. The chain carries TRBV2 and TRBJ2-2; the D is unclear. Trimming removed 2 bases from V and 6 bases from J, with 10 bases in between. CDR1 is SNHLY and CDR2 is FYNNEI in the germline V gene. The CDR3 spans 14 residues. CDR3 loop: CASSEPSRAGELFF. The CDR3 coding sequence is TGTGCCAGCAGTGAACCCTCTAGAGCCGGGGAGCTGTTTTTT.

The chain couples TRBV19 to TRBJ2-1; TRBD2 is a possible D gene (5 bases). The CDR3 loop spans 16 amino acids. V dropped 3 bases and J dropped 0 bases, with 12 bases sitting between them. Germline V gene data show CDR1 as LNHDA and CDR2 as SQIVND (reference sequence). CDR3 protein: CASSIGVPSSYNEQFF. The CDR3 DNA is TGTGCCAGTAGTATCGGGGTCCCAAGCTCCTACAATGAGCAGTTCTTC.

This clone is a singleton in its sample. The chain is built from TRBV2 and TRBJ1-2; the D gene is possibly TRBD1 (5 bases). This CDR3 is built from 13 residues. The germline gives CDR1 SNHLY, CDR2 FYNNEI. V dropped 8 bases and J dropped 3 bases, with 13 bases sitting between them. The CDR3: CASLLRVDYGYTF. DNA for the CDR3: TGTGCCAGCCTTCTCAGGGTCGACTATGGCTACACCTTC.

The chain links TRBV28 to TRBJ1-5, with D possibly matching TRBD1 (6 bases). Germline CDR1 MDHEN, CDR2 SYDVKM. Trimming stripped 2 bases from V and 7 bases from J, with 18 bases between. The CDR3 sequence is 16 residues long. CDR3 DNA: TGTGCCAGCAGTTTAGGGGGCGCGCCGGGGCGGCAGCCCCAGCATTTT. Translating it yields CASSLGGAPGRQPQHF. Variable domain in full (rest from reference TRBV28 and TRBJ1-5): DVKVTQSSRYLVKRTGEKVFLECVQDMDHENMFWYRQDPGLGLRLIYFSYDVKMKEKGDIPEGYSVSREKKERFSLILESASTNQTSMYLCASSLGGAPGRQPQHFGDGTRLSIL.

The chain is built from TRBV5-6 and TRBJ2-3; D remains unclear. In germline, CDR1 is SGHDT, CDR2 YYEEEE. Trimming took 3 bases from V and 3 from J, leaving 14 bases between them. CDR3 size: 15 residues. CDR3 coding DNA: TGTGCCAGCAGCTCCTTGGGCCTAGATACAGATACGCAGTATTTT. It is translated as CASSSLGLDTDTQYF.

This chain joins TRBV20-1 and TRBJ2-3; TRBD2 matches at 13 bases. CDR1 is DFQATT and CDR2 is SNEGSKA in the germline V gene (reference sequence). The V gene end was trimmed by 3 bases and the J gene end by 4 bases; junction bases not matched to a gene: 13. CDR3 size: 18 residues. This chain's CDR3 is CSASALLGLAGVADTQYF. As DNA, the CDR3 is TGCAGTGCTAGTGCGCTCCTTGGACTAGCGGGAGTAGCAGATACGCAGTATTTT.

The rearrangement uses TRBV10-3 and TRBJ2-7, with 9 bases matching TRBD2. The CDR3 contains 14 residues. V lost 6 bases, J lost 3 bases, and 6 bases stayed unmatched. In germline, CDR1 is ENHRY, CDR2 SYGVKD. CDR3 sequence (DNA): TGTGCCATCAGGAGAGCGGGAGGCCTCTACGAGCAGTACTTC. It is translated as CAIRRAGGLYEQYF.

Only one count was recorded for this clone. The V and J genes are TRBV7-9 and TRBJ2-7, with a weak D call TRBD1 (6 bases). V lost 2 bases, J lost 4 bases, and 18 bases lay in between. The length of the CDR3 is 16 residues. The germline CDR1 and CDR2 sequences are SEHNR and FQNEAQ (reference sequence). This CDR3 reads CASSLIRTGQRYEQYF. In nucleotides, the CDR3 is TGTGCCAGCAGCTTAATAAGAACCGGACAGAGATACGAGCAGTACTTC.

The chain carries TRBV5-4 and TRBJ1-2; 7 bases line up with TRBD1. This CDR3 contains 14 residues. The J segment lost 4 bases and the V segment lost 3 bases, leaving 6 bases of the junction unmatched. Looked up from germline, CDR1 is SGHNT and CDR2 is YYREEE (reference sequence). The CDR3 here is CASSSDRVGYGYTF. CDR3 nucleotide sequence: TGTGCCAGCAGCTCCGACAGGGTAGGCTATGGCTACACCTTC. Based on the CDR3 plus reference TRBV5-4 and TRBJ1-2, the full variable domain is ETGVTQSPTHLIKTRGQQVTLRCSSQSGHNTVSWYQQALGQGPQFIFQYYREEENGRGNFPPRFSGLQFPNYSSELNVNALELDDSALYLCASSSDRVGYGYTFGSGTRLTVV.

V and J are TRBV15 and TRBJ2-1; 10 bases match TRBD2. V trimming: 0 bases; J trimming: 14 bases; junction bases outside the gene matches: 10. The CDR3 covers 15 residues. Germline V CDR1 and CDR2: LNHNV, YYDKDF (reference sequence). CDR3 sequence: CATSRDRSSGSYKFF. The CDR3 DNA sequence: TGTGCCACCAGCAGAGATAGGTCTAGCGGGAGTTACAAGTTCTTC.

The chain carries TRBV11-3 and TRBJ2-2, with a weak D call TRBD1 (5 bases). The V and J ends lost 4 bases and 5 bases respectively, with 8 bases between them. The CDR3 is 13 residues long. CDR1 SGHNT and CDR2 YENEEA come from the germline V gene. CDR3 DNA: TGTGCCAGCAGCTCAGGGCTGACCGGGGAGCTGTTTTTT. Translating it yields CASSSGLTGELFF.

In this sample, this clone turned up a few times. The chain has TRBV19 and TRBJ1-1; D gene ambiguous. Trimming pared 2 bases from V and 0 bases from J, leaving 7 bases between. CDR3 length equals 14 residues. CDR1 and CDR2 (germline): LNHDA, SQIVND (reference sequence). As DNA, the CDR3 is TGTGCCAGTAGTATAAAAGGAATGAACACTGAAGCTTTCTTT. This gives the protein CASSIKGMNTEAFF.

This chain links TRBV5-4 with TRBJ2-5, with 9 bases that match TRBD2. V shed 4 bases, J shed 4 bases, and the junction held 11 bases outside the gene matches. Germline assignment: CDR1 SGHNT and CDR2 YYREEE (reference sequence). The CDR3 is 16 amino acids. For the CDR3, the DNA is TGTGCCAGCAGCCCTCCACTAGCGGGTATAGGAGAGACCCAGTACTTC. It yields the protein CASSPPLAGIGETQYF.

The gene calls are TRBV6-1 and TRBJ2-7, with 9 nucleotides matching TRBD1. Trimming removed 2 bases from V and 3 bases from J; junction bases left unmatched: 8. The CDR3 is 16 amino acids. The germline gives CDR1 MNHNS, CDR2 SASEGT. CDR3 region: CASSELGQGLYYEQYF. In DNA, the CDR3 is TGTGCCAGCAGTGAACTGGGACAGGGTCTATACTACGAGCAGTACTTC.

This chain joins TRBV4-3 and TRBJ1-5; D remains unclear. Germline V gives CDR1 LGHNA, CDR2 YSLEER. Trimming left V 0 bases short and J 5 bases short, with 8 bases between. This CDR3 spans 14 amino acids. The DNA for the CDR3 is TGCGCCAGCAGCCAAGAAGGACGGGATCAGCCCCAGCATTTT. Its protein product is CASSQEGRDQPQHF.